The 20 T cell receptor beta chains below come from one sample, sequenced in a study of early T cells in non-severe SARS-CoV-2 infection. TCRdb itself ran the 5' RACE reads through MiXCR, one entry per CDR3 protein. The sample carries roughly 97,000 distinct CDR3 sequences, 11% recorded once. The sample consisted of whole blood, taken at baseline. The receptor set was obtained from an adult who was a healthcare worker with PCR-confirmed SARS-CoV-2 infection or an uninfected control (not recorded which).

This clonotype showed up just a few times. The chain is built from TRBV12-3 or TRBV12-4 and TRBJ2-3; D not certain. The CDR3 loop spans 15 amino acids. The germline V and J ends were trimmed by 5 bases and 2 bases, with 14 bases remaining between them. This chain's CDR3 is CASSLVEAPTDTQYF. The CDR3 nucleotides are TGTGCCAGCAGTCTCGTCGAGGCGCCCACAGATACGCAGTATTTT.

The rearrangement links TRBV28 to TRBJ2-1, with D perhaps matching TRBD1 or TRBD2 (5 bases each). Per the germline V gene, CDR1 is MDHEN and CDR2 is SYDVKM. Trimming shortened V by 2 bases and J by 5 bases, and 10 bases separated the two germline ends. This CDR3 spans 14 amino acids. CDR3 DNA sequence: TGTGCCAGCAGTTTAAGGGACCACAACAATGAGCAGTTCTTC. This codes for CASSLRDHNNEQFF.

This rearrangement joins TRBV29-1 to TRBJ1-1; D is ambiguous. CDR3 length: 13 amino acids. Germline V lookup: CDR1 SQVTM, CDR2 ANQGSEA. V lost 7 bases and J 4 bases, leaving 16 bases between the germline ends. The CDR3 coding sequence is TGCAGCGGGGGAGGGAGCCGAGGCACTGAAGCTTTCTTT. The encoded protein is CSGGGSRGTEAFF.

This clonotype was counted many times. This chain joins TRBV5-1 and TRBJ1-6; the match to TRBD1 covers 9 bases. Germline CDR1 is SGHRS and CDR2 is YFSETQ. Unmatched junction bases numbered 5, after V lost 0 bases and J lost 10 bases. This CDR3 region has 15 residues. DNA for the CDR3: TGCGCCAGCAGCTTGGAGGGGACAGGGACCTCACCCCTCCACTTT. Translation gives CASSLEGTGTSPLHF. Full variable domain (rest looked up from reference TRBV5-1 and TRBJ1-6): KAGVTQTPRYLIKTRGQQVTLSCSPISGHRSVSWYQQTPGQGLQFLFEYFSETQRNKGNFPGRFSGRQFSNSRSEMNVSTLELGDSALYLCASSLEGTGTSPLHFGNGTRLTVT.

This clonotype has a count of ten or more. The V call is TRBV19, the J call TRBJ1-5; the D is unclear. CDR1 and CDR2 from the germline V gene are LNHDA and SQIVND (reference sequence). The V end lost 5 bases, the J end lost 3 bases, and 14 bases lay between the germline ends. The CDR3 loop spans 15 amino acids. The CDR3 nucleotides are TGTGCCAGTAGTCACTGGTCCGGGAACAATCAGCCCCAGCATTTT. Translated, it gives CASSHWSGNNQPQHF.

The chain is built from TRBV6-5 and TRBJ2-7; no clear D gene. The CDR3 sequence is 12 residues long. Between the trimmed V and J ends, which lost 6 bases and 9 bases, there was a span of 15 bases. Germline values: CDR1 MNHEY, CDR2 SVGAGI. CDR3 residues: CASSDSRVAQYF. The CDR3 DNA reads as TGTGCCAGCAGCGATTCCCGGGTCGCGCAGTACTTC.

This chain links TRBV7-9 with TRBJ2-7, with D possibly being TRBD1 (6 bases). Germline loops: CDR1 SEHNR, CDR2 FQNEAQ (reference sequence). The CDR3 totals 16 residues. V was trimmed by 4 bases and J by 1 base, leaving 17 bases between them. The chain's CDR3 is CASSSLTQGPSYEQYF. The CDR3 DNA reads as TGTGCCAGCAGCTCCCTCACACAGGGACCTTCCTACGAGCAGTACTTC.

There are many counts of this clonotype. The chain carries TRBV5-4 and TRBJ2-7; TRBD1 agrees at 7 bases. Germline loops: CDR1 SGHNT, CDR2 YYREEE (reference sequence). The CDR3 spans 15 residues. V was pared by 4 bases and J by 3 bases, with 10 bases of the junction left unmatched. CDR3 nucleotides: TGTGCCAGCAGCAACCACGCTGACAGGGACTACGAGCAGTACTTC. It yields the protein CASSNHADRDYEQYF.

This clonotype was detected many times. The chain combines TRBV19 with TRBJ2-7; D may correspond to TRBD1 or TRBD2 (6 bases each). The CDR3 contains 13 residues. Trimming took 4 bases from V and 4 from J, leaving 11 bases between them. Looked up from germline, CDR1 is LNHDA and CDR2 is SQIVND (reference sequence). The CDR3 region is CASSRRGDYEQYF. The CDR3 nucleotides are TGTGCCAGTAGTAGAAGGGGGGATTACGAGCAGTACTTC.

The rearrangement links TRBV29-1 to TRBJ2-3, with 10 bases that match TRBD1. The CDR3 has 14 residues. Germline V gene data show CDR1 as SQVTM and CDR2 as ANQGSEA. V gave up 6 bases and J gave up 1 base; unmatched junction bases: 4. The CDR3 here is CSVHGTGGTDTQYF. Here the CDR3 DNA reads TGCAGCGTACACGGGACAGGGGGCACAGATACGCAGTATTTT.

In DNA, the CDR3 is TGTGCCAGCCTTTTGGGTTCAGATACGCAGTATTTT. This sequence encodes CASLLGSDTQYF. The chain uses TRBV7-9 and TRBJ2-3, with D hard to call. Trimming shortened V by 8 bases and J by 4 bases, and 10 bases separated the two germline ends. Germline-derived CDR1 and CDR2 are SEHNR and FQNEAQ (reference sequence). CDR3 length: 12 amino acids.

CDR3 region: CSASNSLNEKLFF. DNA for the CDR3: TGCAGTGCTAGTAACTCCCTTAATGAAAAACTGTTTTTT. The chain is built from TRBV20-1 and TRBJ1-4, with D uncertain. Per the germline V gene, CDR1 is DFQATT and CDR2 is SNEGSKA (reference sequence). With 3 bases removed from V and 4 bases from J, the gap between germline ends came to 9 bases. The length of the CDR3 is 13 residues.

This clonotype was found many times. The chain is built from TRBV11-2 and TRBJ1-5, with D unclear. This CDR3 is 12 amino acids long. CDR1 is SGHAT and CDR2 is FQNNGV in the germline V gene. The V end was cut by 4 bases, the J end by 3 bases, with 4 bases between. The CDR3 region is CASSSNNQPQHF. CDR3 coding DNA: TGTGCCAGCAGCTCCAACAATCAGCCCCAGCATTTT.

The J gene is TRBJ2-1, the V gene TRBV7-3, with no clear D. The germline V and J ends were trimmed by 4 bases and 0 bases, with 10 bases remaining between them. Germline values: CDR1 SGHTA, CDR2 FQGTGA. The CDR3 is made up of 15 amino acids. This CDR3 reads CASSSHSNSYNEQFF. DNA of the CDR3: TGTGCCAGCAGCTCGCACTCTAACTCCTACAATGAGCAGTTCTTC.

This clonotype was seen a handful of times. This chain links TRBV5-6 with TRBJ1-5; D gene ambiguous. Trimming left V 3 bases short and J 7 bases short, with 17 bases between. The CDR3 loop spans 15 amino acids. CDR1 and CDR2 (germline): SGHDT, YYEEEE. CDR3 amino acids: CASSSQFGEEQPQHF. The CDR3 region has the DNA TGTGCCAGCAGCTCCCAGTTCGGGGAGGAACAGCCCCAGCATTTT.

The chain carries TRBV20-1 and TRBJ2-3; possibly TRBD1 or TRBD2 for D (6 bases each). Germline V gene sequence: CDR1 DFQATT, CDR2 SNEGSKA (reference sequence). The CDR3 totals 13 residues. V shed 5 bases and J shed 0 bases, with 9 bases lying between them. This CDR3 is CSAEGGSTDTQYF. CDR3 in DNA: TGCAGTGCTGAGGGGGGCAGCACAGATACGCAGTATTTT.

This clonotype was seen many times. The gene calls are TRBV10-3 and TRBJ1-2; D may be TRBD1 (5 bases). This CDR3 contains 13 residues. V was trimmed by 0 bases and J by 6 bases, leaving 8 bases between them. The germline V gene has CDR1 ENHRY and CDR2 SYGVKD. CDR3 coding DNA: TGTGCCATCAGTGAGTCAAGGGGCAATGGCTACACCTTC. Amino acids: CAISESRGNGYTF.

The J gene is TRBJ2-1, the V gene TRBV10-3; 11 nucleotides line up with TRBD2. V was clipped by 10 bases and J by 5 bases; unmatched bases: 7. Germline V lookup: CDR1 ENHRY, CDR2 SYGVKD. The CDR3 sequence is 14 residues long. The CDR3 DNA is TGTGCCAGTTCACTAGCGGGAGTAAACAATGAGCAGTTCTTC. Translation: CASSLAGVNNEQFF.

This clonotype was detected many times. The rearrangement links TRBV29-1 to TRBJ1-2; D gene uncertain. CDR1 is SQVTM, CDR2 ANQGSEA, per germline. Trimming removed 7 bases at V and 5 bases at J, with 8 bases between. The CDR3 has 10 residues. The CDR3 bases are TGCAGCGACGGAGAATATGGCTACACCTTC. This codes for CSDGEYGYTF.

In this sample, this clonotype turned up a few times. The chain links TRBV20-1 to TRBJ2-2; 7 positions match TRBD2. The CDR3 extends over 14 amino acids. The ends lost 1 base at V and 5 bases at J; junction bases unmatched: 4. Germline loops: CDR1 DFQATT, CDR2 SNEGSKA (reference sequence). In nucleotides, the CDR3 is TGCAGTGCTAGAGTCCCTAGCGGAACCGGGGAGCTGTTTTTT. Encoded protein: CSARVPSGTGELFF.